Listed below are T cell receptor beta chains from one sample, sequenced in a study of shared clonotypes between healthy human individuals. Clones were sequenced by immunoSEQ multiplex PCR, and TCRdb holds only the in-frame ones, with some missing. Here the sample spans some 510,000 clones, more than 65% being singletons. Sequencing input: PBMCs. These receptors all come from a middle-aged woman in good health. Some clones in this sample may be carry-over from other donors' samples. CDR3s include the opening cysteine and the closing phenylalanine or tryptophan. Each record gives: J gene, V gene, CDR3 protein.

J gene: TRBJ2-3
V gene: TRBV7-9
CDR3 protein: CASSRGRDTDTQYF

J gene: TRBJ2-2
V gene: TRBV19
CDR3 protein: CASNPHERRDSTGELFF

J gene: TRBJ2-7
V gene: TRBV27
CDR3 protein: CASSPVGGWGKLRTYEQYF

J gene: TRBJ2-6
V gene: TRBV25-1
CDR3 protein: CASSSRTGVGSGANVLTF

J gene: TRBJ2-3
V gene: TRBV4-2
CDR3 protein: CASSPGGAGDTQYF

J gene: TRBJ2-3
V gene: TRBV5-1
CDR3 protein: CASSLAGTDTQYF

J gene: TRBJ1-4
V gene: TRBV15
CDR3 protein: CATSHGIANEKLFF

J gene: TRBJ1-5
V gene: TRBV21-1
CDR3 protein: CASSARTAANQPQHF

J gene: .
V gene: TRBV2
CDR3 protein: CASSDGTGEAGRAMNLYEQYF

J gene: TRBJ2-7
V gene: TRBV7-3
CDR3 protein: CASSPSGSRTYEQYF

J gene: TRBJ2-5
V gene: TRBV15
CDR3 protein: CATSREGVETQYF

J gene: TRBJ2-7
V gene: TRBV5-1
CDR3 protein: CASSRDRATGEQYF

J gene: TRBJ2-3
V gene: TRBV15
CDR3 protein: CATSTRDYRTDTQYF

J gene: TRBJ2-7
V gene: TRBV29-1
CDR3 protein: CSVESPGTGGFSYEQYF

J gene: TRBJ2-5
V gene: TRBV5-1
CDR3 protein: CASSLQMVETQYF

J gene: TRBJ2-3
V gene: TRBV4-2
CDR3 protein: CASSQFGLESTDTQYF

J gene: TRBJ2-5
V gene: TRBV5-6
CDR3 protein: CASTKDRVETQYF

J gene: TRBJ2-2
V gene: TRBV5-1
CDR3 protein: CASSLAAPTGELFF

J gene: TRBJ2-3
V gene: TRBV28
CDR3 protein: CASSSNRGGDTQYF

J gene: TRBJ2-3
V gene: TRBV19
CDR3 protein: CASSQGTQGDTQYF

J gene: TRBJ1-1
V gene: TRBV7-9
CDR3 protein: CASSTETGNTEAFF

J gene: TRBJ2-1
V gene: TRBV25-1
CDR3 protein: CASSRRVGIYNEQFF

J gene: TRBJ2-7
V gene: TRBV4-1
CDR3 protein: CASSQEVGGPDYEQYF

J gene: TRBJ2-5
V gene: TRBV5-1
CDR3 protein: CASSLAFARQETQYF

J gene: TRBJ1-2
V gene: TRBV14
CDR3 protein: CASSQGKNYGYTF

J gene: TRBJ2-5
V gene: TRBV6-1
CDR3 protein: CASSVQRNQETQYF

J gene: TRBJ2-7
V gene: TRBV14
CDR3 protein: CASSQDLGYEQYF

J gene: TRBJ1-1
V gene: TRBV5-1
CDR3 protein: CASSGQGGVGTEAFF

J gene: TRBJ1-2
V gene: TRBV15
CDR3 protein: CATSRGGVSRYGYTF

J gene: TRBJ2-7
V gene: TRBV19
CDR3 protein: CASSIGTGSFEQYF

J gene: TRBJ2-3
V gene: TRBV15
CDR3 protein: CATSTRLAPDNTDTQYF

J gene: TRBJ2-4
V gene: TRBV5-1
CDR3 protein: CASSKGQAENIQYF

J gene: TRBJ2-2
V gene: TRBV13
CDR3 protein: CATETGVNTGELFF

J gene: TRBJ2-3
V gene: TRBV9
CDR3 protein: CASSVAPSRGGTDTQYF

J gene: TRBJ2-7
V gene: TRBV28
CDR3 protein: CASSSQGPSYEQYF

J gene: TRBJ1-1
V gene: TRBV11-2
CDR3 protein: CASSLEANTEAFF

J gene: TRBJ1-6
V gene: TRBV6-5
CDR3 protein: CASSYVGAPLHF

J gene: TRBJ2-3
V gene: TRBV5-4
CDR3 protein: CASKRAFSDTQYF

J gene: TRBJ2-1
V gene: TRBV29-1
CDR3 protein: CSVGMFRQGGNEQFF

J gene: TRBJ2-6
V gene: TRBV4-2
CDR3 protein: CASSQDQSSGANVLTF

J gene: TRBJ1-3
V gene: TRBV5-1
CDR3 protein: CASSPEAGSGNTIYF

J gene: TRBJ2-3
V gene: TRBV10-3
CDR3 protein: CAITQPGHWDTQYF

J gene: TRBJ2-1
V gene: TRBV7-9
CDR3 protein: CASSPGTSESWVYNEQFF

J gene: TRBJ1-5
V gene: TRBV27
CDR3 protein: CASSLFGGMGSNQPQHF

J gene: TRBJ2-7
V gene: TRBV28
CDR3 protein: CASRGLAGAGANNEQYF

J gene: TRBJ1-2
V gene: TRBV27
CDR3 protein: CASSLSPPGYYGYTF

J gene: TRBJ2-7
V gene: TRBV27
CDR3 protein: CASSPGEGPYEQYF

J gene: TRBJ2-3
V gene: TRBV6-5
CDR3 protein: CASSYEGRSTDTQYF

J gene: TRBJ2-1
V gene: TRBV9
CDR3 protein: CASSVGPSSNEQFF

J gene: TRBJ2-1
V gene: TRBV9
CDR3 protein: CASSPQGGSTSAEQFF

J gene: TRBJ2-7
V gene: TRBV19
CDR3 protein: CASSNTGVSYEQYF

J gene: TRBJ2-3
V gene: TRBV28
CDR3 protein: CASKGERDLLDTQYF

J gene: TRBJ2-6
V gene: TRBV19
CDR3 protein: CASTGTSSGANVLTF

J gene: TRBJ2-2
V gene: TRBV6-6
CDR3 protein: CASSYRGAGELFF